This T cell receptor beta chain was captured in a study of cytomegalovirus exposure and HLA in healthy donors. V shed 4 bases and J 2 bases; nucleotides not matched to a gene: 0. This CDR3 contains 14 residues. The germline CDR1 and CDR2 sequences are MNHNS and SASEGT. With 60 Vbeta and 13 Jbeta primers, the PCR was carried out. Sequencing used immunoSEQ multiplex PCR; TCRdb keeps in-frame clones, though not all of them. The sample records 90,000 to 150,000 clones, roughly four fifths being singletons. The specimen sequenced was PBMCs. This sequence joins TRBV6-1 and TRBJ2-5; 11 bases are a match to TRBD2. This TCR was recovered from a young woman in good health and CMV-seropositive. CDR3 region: CASSGLAGQETQYF. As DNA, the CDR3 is TGTGCCAGCAGTGGACTAGCGGGGCAAGAGACCCAGTACTTC.